This T cell receptor beta chain was retrieved from a study of OX40 agonist ivuxolimab in advanced cancers. The length of the CDR3 is 16 residues. The germline gives CDR1 SGHRS, CDR2 YFSETQ. The V and J ends lost 0 bases and 0 bases respectively, with 7 bases between them. The data were produced by immunoSEQ multiplex PCR, yet TCRdb's version contains in-frame clones alone and is incomplete. The data hold under 70,000 clones, with 80% to 90% observed a single time. The sequencing here drew on CD4+ or CD8+ T cells sorted from blood, taken in a trial of the OX40 agonist ivuxolimab. This chain connects TRBV5-1 to TRBJ2-6, with D uncertain. The receptor comes from an adult with an advanced solid tumor such as melanoma, head and neck, liver or kidney cancer. The CDR3 reads CASSLAPGSGANVLTF. CDR3 nucleotide sequence: TGCGCCAGCAGCTTGGCCCCAGGCTCTGGGGCCAACGTCCTGACTTTC.